A single sample gave rise to the 30 T cell receptor beta chains below, sequenced in a study of OX40 agonist ivuxolimab in advanced cancers. Here immunoSEQ multiplex PCR was the method, and the copy in TCRdb shows in-frame clones only, minus some. Of 98,000 or so clones listed, 88% were seen once; the top ten hold 0.75% to 0.95%. This sample comprised CD4+ or CD8+ T cells sorted from blood, obtained in a trial of the OX40 agonist ivuxolimab. These receptors were obtained from an adult with an advanced solid tumor such as melanoma, head and neck, liver or kidney cancer.

This sequence joins TRBV6-5 and TRBJ2-3; 12 bases align to TRBD2. The CDR3 length is 15 residues. V trimming: 4 bases; J trimming: 6 bases; junction bases outside the gene matches: 5. Germline V CDR1 and CDR2: MNHEY, SVGAGI. The CDR3 coding sequence is TGTGCCAGCAGTTCCTGGACTAGCGGGACTGATACGCAGTATTTT. Protein product: CASSSWTSGTDTQYF.

This clone was seen a single time. V gene TRBV6-6 combines with J gene TRBJ1-2; perhaps TRBD1 as D (5 bases). Trimming stripped 2 bases from V and 8 bases from J, with 12 bases between. The CDR3 is made up of 13 amino acids. Germline V CDR1 and CDR2: MNHNY, SVGAGI (reference sequence). DNA for the CDR3: TGTGCCAGCAGTTACGGGGGGTTTCAAGGCTACACCTTC. It is translated as CASSYGGFQGYTF.

The chain carries TRBV5-4 and TRBJ2-3, with 11 bases that match TRBD1. Per the germline V gene, CDR1 is SGHNT and CDR2 is YYREEE (reference sequence). With 0 bases clipped from V and 8 bases from J, the junction kept 11 bases outside the gene matches. This CDR3 region has 17 residues. CDR3 bases: TGTGCCAGCAGCTTGGGAGTAAGGACAGGGGGCTTTGGTACGCAGTATTTT. Protein: CASSLGVRTGGFGTQYF.

The J gene is TRBJ2-1, the V gene TRBV10-3, with 9 bases lining up with TRBD2. Trimming cost V 4 bases and J 2 bases; bases outside gene matches: 3. Germline V CDR1 and CDR2: ENHRY, SYGVKD. CDR3 length: 15 amino acids. CDR3 in amino acids: CAISGASGTYNEQFF. The CDR3, as DNA: TGTGCCATCAGTGGGGCTAGCGGGACCTACAATGAGCAGTTCTTC.

This clone appeared a single time. The chain recombines TRBV11-2 with TRBJ1-5; D is unclear. The CDR3 runs 13 residues. CDR1 is SGHAT and CDR2 is FQNNGV in the germline V gene. V lost 5 bases and J 4 bases, leaving 9 bases between the germline ends. DNA of the CDR3: TGTGCCAGCAGCCCCTCCCTTAATCAGCCCCAGCATTTT. Its translation: CASSPSLNQPQHF.

J is TRBJ1-5 and V is TRBV25-1; D ambiguous. The germline V gene has CDR1 MGHDK and CDR2 SYGVNS. The CDR3 extends over 14 amino acids. V lost 4 bases and J lost 2, with 9 bases in between. In DNA, the CDR3 is TGTGCCAGCAGTGCCCACGGTGGCAATCAGCCCCAGCATTTT. Encoded protein: CASSAHGGNQPQHF.

This chain joins TRBV27 and TRBJ2-6; D might be TRBD1 (6 bases). V lost 5 bases, J lost 0 bases, and 23 bases lay in between. The CDR3 extends over 20 amino acids. Germline loops: CDR1 MNHEY, CDR2 SMNVEV (reference sequence). CDR3 residues: CASSLSPFSDSRSGANVLTF. CDR3 nucleotides: TGTGCCAGCAGTCTCTCCCCCTTCTCGGACAGTCGCTCTGGGGCCAACGTCCTGACTTTC.

The rearrangement uses TRBV7-8 and TRBJ1-2; no firm D call. Trimming shortened V by 5 bases and J by 1 base, and 11 bases separated the two germline ends. This CDR3 spans 14 amino acids. Germline CDR1 is SGHVS and CDR2 is FQNEAQ. The DNA for the CDR3 is TGTGCCAGCAGCGGACCCAGAGATAACTATGGCTACACCTTC. Protein: CASSGPRDNYGYTF.

The chain couples TRBV11-1 to TRBJ2-4; D remains unclear. In germline, CDR1 is SGHAT, CDR2 FQDESV (reference sequence). The CDR3 sequence is 13 residues long. The V end lost 2 bases, the J end lost 8 bases, and 10 bases lay between the germline ends. CDR3 in DNA: TGTGCCAGCAGCTTAAGGGCCCAGGACATTCAGTACTTC. It codes for CASSLRAQDIQYF.

The rearrangement uses TRBV10-3 and TRBJ2-3, with TRBD2 identical over 7 bases. This CDR3 contains 13 residues. The J segment lost 2 bases and the V segment lost 10 bases, leaving 6 bases of the junction unmatched. CDR1 ENHRY and CDR2 SYGVKD come from the germline V gene. The CDR3 bases are TGTGCCAGTAGACTAGCCGTCACAGATACGCAGTATTTT. It translates to CASRLAVTDTQYF.

The genes are TRBV27 and TRBJ2-2; D remains unclear. Germline-derived CDR1 and CDR2 are MNHEY and SMNVEV (reference sequence). The CDR3 length is 14 residues. The V end was cut by 6 bases, the J end by 5 bases, with 13 bases between. For the CDR3, the DNA is TGTGCCAGCAGCGTTACTTGGAGAACCGGGGAGCTGTTTTTT. It encodes CASSVTWRTGELFF.

V usage is TRBV19 and J usage is TRBJ1-1; 7 bases line up with TRBD1. The CDR3 runs 13 residues. The germline CDR1 and CDR2 sequences are LNHDA and SQIVND (reference sequence). With 7 bases clipped from V and 3 bases from J, the junction kept 5 bases outside the gene matches. DNA of the CDR3: TGTGCCAGTACCCCCGACAGGGACACTGAAGCTTTCTTT. This codes for CASTPDRDTEAFF.

The V and J genes are TRBV7-6 and TRBJ2-1, with TRBD2 as a possible D gene (5 bases). V was clipped by 6 bases and J by 4 bases, with 13 bases between them. Germline CDR1 SGHVS, CDR2 FNYEAQ. The CDR3 loop spans 14 amino acids. In DNA, the CDR3 is TGTGCCAGCAGAATGAGGGCGGGTTACAATGAGCAGTTCTTC. Its translation: CASRMRAGYNEQFF.

The rearrangement joins TRBV6-1 to TRBJ1-1, with D unresolved. Germline CDR1 and CDR2: MNHNS and SASEGT. This CDR3 contains 13 residues. V shed 1 base and J shed 1 base, with 4 bases lying between them. The CDR3 region is CASSEGANTEAFF. Written as DNA, the CDR3 is TGTGCCAGCAGTGAAGGGGCGAACACTGAAGCTTTCTTT.

The gene calls are TRBV6-6 and TRBJ2-3; tentatively, D is TRBD2 (6 bases). CDR1 is MNHNY, CDR2 SVGAGI, per germline (reference sequence). V lost 8 bases and J 3 bases, leaving 18 bases between the germline ends. The CDR3 spans 15 residues. The CDR3 region is CASHHGAEGTDTQYF. The CDR3 DNA reads as TGTGCCAGCCATCACGGGGCGGAGGGGACAGATACGCAGTATTTT.

The chain is built from TRBV9 and TRBJ1-5; perhaps TRBD1 as D (6 bases). Trimming took off 3 bases at V and 9 bases at J, with 16 bases between the two ends. The CDR3 consists of 14 residues. Germline V CDR1 and CDR2: SGDLS, YYNGEE. CDR3 nucleotides: TGTGCCAGCAGCGAGGGGGAGGGCCGGACGCCCCAGCATTTT. Amino acid sequence: CASSEGEGRTPQHF. Together with reference TRBV9 and TRBJ1-5, the CDR3 gives the full variable domain: DSGVTQTPKHLITATGQRVTLRCSPRSGDLSVYWYQQSLDQGLQFLIQYYNGEERAKGNILERFSAQQFPDLHSELNLSSLELGDSALYFCASSEGEGRTPQHFGDGTRLSIL.

The rearrangement links TRBV29-1 to TRBJ2-1, with 7 bases lining up with TRBD2. Looked up from germline, CDR1 is SQVTM and CDR2 is ANQGSEA. This CDR3 contains 12 residues. V was pared by 3 bases and J by 8 bases, with 4 bases of the junction left unmatched. CDR3 loop: CSVELGGHEQFF. The CDR3 DNA reads TGCAGCGTTGAGCTGGGAGGGCATGAGCAGTTCTTC.

The rearrangement links TRBV13 to TRBJ2-2; 13 nucleotides agree with TRBD2. CDR3 length: 18 residues. In germline, CDR1 is PRHDT, CDR2 FYEKMQ (reference sequence). Losses at the gene ends were 0 bases for V and 4 bases for J; bases not matched to a gene: 5. The CDR3: CASSLGMRLAGGTGELFF. The CDR3 coding sequence is TGTGCCAGCAGCTTAGGCATGCGACTAGCGGGAGGCACCGGGGAGCTGTTTTTT. The whole variable domain, remainder taken from reference TRBV13 and TRBJ2-2, is AAGVIQSPRHLIKEKRETATLKCYPIPRHDTVYWYQQGPGQDPQFLISFYEKMQSDKGSIPDRFSAQQFSDYHSELNMSSLELGDSALYFCASSLGMRLAGGTGELFFGEGSRLTVL.

The chain carries TRBV11-2 and TRBJ2-1; TRBD2 agrees at 10 bases. Per the germline V gene, CDR1 is SGHAT and CDR2 is FQNNGV. Trimming at V came to 2 bases and at J to 5 bases, leaving 9 bases not matched to a gene. The CDR3 sequence is 17 residues long. The chain's CDR3 is CASSLTSGLAINNEQFF. As DNA, the CDR3 is TGTGCCAGCAGCTTAACATCGGGACTAGCGATCAACAATGAGCAGTTCTTC.

V and J are TRBV5-4 and TRBJ2-5, with TRBD1 as a possible D gene (5 bases). The J call is doubtful: the DNA matches TRBJ2-7 better. The CDR3 covers 13 residues. Germline V CDR1 and CDR2: SGHNT, YYREEE (reference sequence). The CDR3 loop is CASSLPGFGEQYF. The CDR3 bases are TGTGCCAGCAGCTTGCCAGGGTTCGGCGAGCAGTACTTC.

The rearrangement joins TRBV4-2 to TRBJ2-1, with 8 bases identical to TRBD1. The CDR3 extends over 13 amino acids. The V and J ends lost 3 bases and 5 bases, in that order; junction bases with no gene match: 0. The germline V gene encodes CDR1 LGHNA and CDR2 YNFKEQ. The CDR3 bases are TGTGCCAGCAGCCAGACAGGGGACAATGAGCAGTTCTTC. The encoded protein is CASSQTGDNEQFF.

This clone was detected a few times. This chain joins TRBV9 and TRBJ2-1; TRBD2 matches 11 bases. The CDR3 runs 15 residues. The junction had 10 bases not matched to a gene; V was cut back by 4 bases and J by 10 bases. Germline V gene data show CDR1 as SGDLS and CDR2 as YYNGEE. CDR3 in DNA: TGTGCCAGCAGCCTTGGACTAGCGGGCTATCACGAGCAGTTCTTC. As protein: CASSLGLAGYHEQFF. Full variable domain (remainder filled in from reference TRBV9 and TRBJ2-1): DSGVTQTPKHLITATGQRVTLRCSPRSGDLSVYWYQQSLDQGLQFLIQYYNGEERAKGNILERFSAQQFPDLHSELNLSSLELGDSALYFCASSLGLAGYHEQFFGPGTRLTVL.

Only one count was recorded for this clone. This rearrangement joins TRBV19 to TRBJ2-1; 10 bases match TRBD2. With 1 base clipped from V and 10 bases from J, the junction kept 13 bases outside the gene matches. Germline V lookup: CDR1 LNHDA, CDR2 SQIVND (reference sequence). The CDR3 loop spans 17 amino acids. The CDR3 sequence is CASSIGAASGRSGEQFF. DNA of the CDR3: TGTGCCAGTAGTATAGGGGCGGCTAGCGGGAGATCAGGCGAGCAGTTCTTC.

The V gene is TRBV9, the J gene TRBJ2-3; D is uncertain. Germline values: CDR1 SGDLS, CDR2 YYNGEE. The V and J ends lost 3 bases and 1 base respectively, with 6 bases between them. This CDR3 spans 13 amino acids. CDR3 coding DNA: TGTGCCAGCAGCGCAAGGGGCACAGATACGCAGTATTTT. Amino acid sequence: CASSARGTDTQYF.

The chain is built from TRBV29-1 and TRBJ2-3; D ambiguous. The V end was cut by 6 bases, the J end by 2 bases, with 12 bases between. CDR1 SQVTM and CDR2 ANQGSEA come from the germline V gene. The CDR3 runs to 13 residues. CDR3 coding DNA: TGCAGCGTCCCCCTAAGGGTCACAGATACGCAGTATTTT. Translation gives CSVPLRVTDTQYF.

This clone was found a few times. This CDR3 is CASSSRTGDNSPLHF. CDR3 in DNA: TGTGCCAGCAGCTCCCGGACAGGGGACAATTCACCCCTCCACTTT. This sequence joins TRBV11-2 and TRBJ1-6; 9 positions agree with TRBD1. Germline V CDR1 and CDR2: SGHAT, FQNNGV. The trim removed 4 bases at V and 7 bases at J, leaving 5 bases unmatched. The CDR3 runs to 15 residues. The complete variable domain, with remaining parts taken from reference TRBV11-2 and TRBJ1-6, reads EAGVAQSPRYKIIEKRQSVAFWCNPISGHATLYWYQQILGQGPKLLIQFQNNGVVDDSQLPKDRFSAERLKGVDSTLKIQPAKLEDSAVYLCASSSRTGDNSPLHFGNGTRLTVT.

This chain uses TRBV11-2 with TRBJ2-1; no definite D call. V was shortened by 1 base and J by 7 bases, with 11 bases between the two germline ends. This CDR3 spans 14 amino acids. The germline V gene encodes CDR1 SGHAT and CDR2 FQNNGV. CDR3 sequence (DNA): TGTGCCAGCAGCTTAGGGTCGGGCGCAAATGAGCAGTTCTTC. As protein: CASSLGSGANEQFF.

The rearrangement uses TRBV27 and TRBJ2-2; TRBD2 aligns across 9 bases. There are 17 residues in the CDR3. Germline trimming cut 1 base from V and 1 base from J; bases unmatched to any gene: 4. CDR1 and CDR2 (germline): MNHEY, SMNVEV (reference sequence). CDR3 DNA sequence: TGTGCCAGCAGTTTATGGATTAGCGGGGGGAACACCGGGGAGCTGTTTTTT. It translates to CASSLWISGGNTGELFF.

This clone was found once. The V and J genes are TRBV28 and TRBJ2-3; TRBD1 matches at 8 bases. The CDR3 extends over 14 amino acids. Trimming removed 3 bases from V and 3 bases from J; junction bases left unmatched: 2. Germline V lookup: CDR1 MDHEN, CDR2 SYDVKM. As DNA, the CDR3 is TGTGCCAGCAGTTTGGACAGGGCTACAGATACGCAGTATTTT. Amino acids: CASSLDRATDTQYF. The variable domain in full, completed from reference TRBV28 and TRBJ2-3, reads DVKVTQSSRYLVKRTGEKVFLECVQDMDHENMFWYRQDPGLGLRLIYFSYDVKMKEKGDIPEGYSVSREKKERFSLILESASTNQTSMYLCASSLDRATDTQYFGPGTRLTVL.

This clone was seen more than once but under ten times. The genes are TRBV28 and TRBJ1-2; D uncertain. CDR3 size: 13 residues. The V end was cut by 3 bases, the J end by 0 bases, with 5 bases between. Germline values: CDR1 MDHEN, CDR2 SYDVKM. The CDR3 DNA follows: TGTGCCAGCAGTTTCACGGCTAACTATGGCTACACCTTC. Translation: CASSFTANYGYTF.